This T cell receptor (beta chain) was identified in a study of radiation and T cells in renal cell carcinoma. Study background: Nephrectomy followed 15 Gy stereotactic body radiation by 4 weeks. Regarding the study as a whole: Pretreatment tumor biopsies were lacking, so baseline clonotypes are unknown. From baseline, blood top tumor clonotypes peaked at 2 weeks post-radiation.

In germline, CDR1 is SGHKS, CDR2 YYEKEE (reference sequence). The CDR3 runs 16 residues. A remark on this clone: What it binds is not known. One end of the junction fails to match germline, which may point to a read error.

Only in-frame clones appear in the TCRdb table, and some are missing; sequencing was by immunoSEQ multiplex PCR. This table has some 150,000 clones, more than 70% appearing once. Documented time point: baseline pretreatment blood. Treatment defined: 15 Gy SBRT to primary tumor, nephrectomy 4 weeks later. The tumor was a clear cell renal cell carcinoma. The TCR originated in a woman in her forties or fifties with renal cell carcinoma. The specimen comprised blood, sampled from a patient whose treatment included radiotherapy and nephrectomy. The rearrangement joins TRBV5-5 to TRBJ1-6; D might be TRBD1 (6 bases). In nucleotides, the CDR3 is TGTGCCAGCAGCTTGTGGGGGGCCTCCGATAATTCACCCCTCCACTTT. Protein: CASSLWGASDNSPLHF.